This T cell receptor beta chain comes out of a study of blood T cell repertoires in COVID-19. The assay was immunoSEQ multiplex PCR, and TCRdb's table has in-frame clones only and misses some. The sample holds more than 300,000 clones; roughly four fifths are singletons and the top ten take approximately 5.4%. This CDR3 comprises 14 residues. Germline loops: CDR1 SQVTM, CDR2 ANQGSEA. With 1 base clipped from V and 6 bases from J, the junction kept 2 bases outside the gene matches. The TCR sequence derives from a woman between 50 and 59 years old who had recovered from COVID-19. Sequenced sample: PBMCs or T cells enriched from blood (not recorded which). The chain is built from TRBV29-1 and TRBJ2-2; 10 bases align to TRBD1. The CDR3 DNA sequence: TGCAGCGTTGAAGGACAGGGGGCGGCCGGGGAGCTGTTTTTT. It encodes CSVEGQGAAGELFF.